One and the same sample provided the 27 T cell receptor beta chains below, sequenced in a study of cytomegalovirus exposure and HLA in healthy donors (TCRdb year 2017). Library preparation employed the immunoSEQ multiplex PCR assay. The multiplex PCR relied on a mix of 60 forward primers for TCR Vbeta segments and 13 reverse primers for TCR Jbeta segments. In its TCRdb copy, this immuneACCESS table keeps in-frame sequences only and misses some clones. Where compared with another copy, unresolved V genes explain less than half of these, and the others have no known cause. This sample lists about 160,000 clones; approximately 80% were detected once. Clones ranked in the top ten supply around 6.7% of the sample. The sequenced sample consisted of PBMCs. These receptor sequences come from a woman between 25 and 40 years old in good health and CMV-seropositive.

The chain carries TRBV2 and TRBJ1-4; the D is unclear. Per the germline V gene, CDR1 is SNHLY and CDR2 is FYNNEI. The CDR3 has 14 amino acids. The V end lost 3 bases, the J end lost 3 bases, and 8 bases lay between the germline ends. The CDR3 DNA sequence: TGTGCCAGCAGTGAGCAGACTTCTAATGAAAAACTGTTTTTT. Translation: CASSEQTSNEKLFF.

This clone was seen just once. The chain couples TRBV7-9 to TRBJ1-6; 7 nucleotides agree with TRBD1. The CDR3 is 16 residues long. V was clipped by 5 bases and J by 8 bases; unmatched bases: 12. Germline lookup yields CDR1 SEHNR and CDR2 FQNEAQ (reference sequence). For the CDR3, the DNA is TGTGCCAGCAGCCCGGGAGTCCGGGACAGTTATTCACCCCTCCACTTT. This encodes CASSPGVRDSYSPLHF.

V gene TRBV10-3 combines with J gene TRBJ1-5; D possibly corresponds to TRBD1 (5 bases). Germline-derived CDR1 and CDR2 are ENHRY and SYGVKD. Trimming took 5 bases from V and 2 from J, leaving 13 bases between them. CDR3 length: 15 residues. The CDR3 loop is CAISSGGRGNQPQHF. In nucleotides, the CDR3 is TGTGCCATCAGTTCCGGGGGTCGCGGCAATCAGCCCCAGCATTTT.

The chain uses TRBV28 and TRBJ1-1; no firm D call. Between the trimmed V and J ends, which lost 8 bases and 1 base, there was a span of 5 bases. This CDR3 contains 11 residues. Germline CDR1 is MDHEN and CDR2 is SYDVKM. The CDR3 is CASLGNTEAFF. In DNA form, the CDR3 reads TGTGCCAGCCTAGGGAACACTGAAGCTTTCTTT.

This clone was picked up a small number of times. The rearrangement uses TRBV4-3 and TRBJ1-2; D remains unclear. CDR1 and CDR2 from the germline V gene are LGHNA and YSLEER. The CDR3 is 16 amino acids. V shed 2 bases and J shed 4 bases, with 17 bases lying between them. For the CDR3, the DNA is TGCGCCAGCAGCCAAATAGAGCAGCGCCCCATCTATGGCTACACCTTC. Its translation: CASSQIEQRPIYGYTF.

This chain joins TRBV10-3 and TRBJ2-1, with 8 bases aligning to TRBD2. V was clipped by 4 bases and J by 4 bases; unmatched bases: 6. This CDR3 region has 15 residues. The germline V gene has CDR1 ENHRY and CDR2 SYGVKD. In DNA, the CDR3 is TGTGCCATCAGTGGTGCGACGGGGGGGTACAATGAGCAGTTCTTC. It translates to CAISGATGGYNEQFF.

The chain links TRBV5-1 to TRBJ2-2; TRBD1 agrees at 8 bases. The J segment lost 3 bases and the V segment lost 4 bases, leaving 8 bases of the junction unmatched. The germline gives CDR1 SGHRS, CDR2 YFSETQ. The CDR3 consists of 16 residues. The CDR3 here is CASSRGQDWDTGELFF. CDR3 nucleotide sequence: TGCGCCAGCAGCCGGGGACAGGACTGGGACACCGGGGAGCTGTTTTTT.

The V gene is TRBV4-3, the J gene TRBJ2-3; a weak D match, TRBD2 (5 bases). CDR1 and CDR2 from the germline V gene are LGHNA and YSLEER. This CDR3 has 18 amino acids. V was trimmed by 0 bases and J by 0 bases, leaving 16 bases between them. This CDR3 is CASSQDRGRHPSTDTQYF. CDR3 nucleotides: TGCGCCAGCAGCCAAGACCGGGGTAGACACCCTAGCACAGATACGCAGTATTTT.

The chain links TRBV9 to TRBJ1-2; 7 bases are shared with TRBD1. V gave up 4 bases and J gave up 3 bases; unmatched junction bases: 9. CDR3 size: 15 residues. The germline V gene has CDR1 SGDLS and CDR2 YYNGEE. CDR3 amino acids: CASSLRRGSDYGYTF. The CDR3 DNA sequence: TGTGCCAGCAGCCTTCGCAGGGGGAGTGACTATGGCTACACCTTC.

V gene TRBV6-5 combines with J gene TRBJ2-2, with D possibly TRBD1 on 6 matching bases. CDR1 is MNHEY, CDR2 SVGAGI, per germline. Trimming took 2 bases from V and 6 from J, leaving 10 bases between them. This CDR3 spans 14 amino acids. CDR3 sequence: CASSYQRTAGELFF. The DNA of the CDR3 is TGTGCCAGCAGTTACCAAAGGACAGCCGGGGAGCTGTTTTTT.

This chain's CDR3 is CASSLDPGTQREKLFF. In DNA form, the CDR3 reads TGCGCCAGCAGCTTGGACCCCGGGACTCAAAGGGAAAAACTGTTTTTT. This chain connects TRBV5-1 to TRBJ1-4; a weak D match, TRBD1 (5 bases). The CDR3 spans 16 residues. Trimming stripped 0 bases from V and 8 bases from J, with 17 bases between. Germline CDR1 and CDR2: SGHRS and YFSETQ.

This chain connects TRBV10-3 to TRBJ1-5, with unresolved D. Per the germline V gene, CDR1 is ENHRY and CDR2 is SYGVKD. This CDR3 has 13 residues. V lost 8 bases, J lost 2 bases, and 10 bases lay in between. CDR3 sequence: CAIAEGGNQPQHF. For the CDR3, the DNA is TGTGCCATCGCCGAGGGAGGCAATCAGCCCCAGCATTTT.

This clone was seen just once. The J gene is TRBJ2-7, the V gene TRBV9; 8 bases are a match to TRBD1. The V and J ends lost 4 bases and 4 bases, in that order; junction bases with no gene match: 10. CDR3 length: 15 amino acids. Germline V gives CDR1 SGDLS, CDR2 YYNGEE. For the CDR3, the DNA is TGTGCCAGCAGCCCAGGGGGCGGTCGGGATTACGAGCAGTACTTC. Amino acids: CASSPGGGRDYEQYF.

The V and J genes are TRBV6-5 and TRBJ1-6; TRBD1 agrees at 8 bases. Germline V lookup: CDR1 MNHEY, CDR2 SVGAGI. The CDR3 totals 15 residues. With 6 bases clipped from V and 7 bases from J, the junction kept 8 bases outside the gene matches. Written as DNA, the CDR3 is TGTGCCAGCAGCCCAATCGACAGGGGAAATTCACCCCTCCACTTT. Translated: CASSPIDRGNSPLHF.

The J gene is TRBJ1-2, the V gene TRBV7-8, with 7 positions matching TRBD1. Germline CDR1 SGHVS, CDR2 FQNEAQ. The V segment lost 7 bases and the J segment 8 bases; nucleotides outside the gene matches: 16. The CDR3 has 15 residues. The CDR3 reads CASTPRPGQVWGYTF. In DNA form, the CDR3 reads TGTGCCAGCACACCTCGCCCTGGACAGGTCTGGGGCTACACCTTC.

The chain recombines TRBV11-2 with TRBJ2-3; 14 nucleotides agree with TRBD2. Unmatched junction bases numbered 3, after V lost 5 bases and J lost 2 bases. The CDR3 loop spans 16 amino acids. In germline, CDR1 is SGHAT, CDR2 FQNNGV. The CDR3: CASSRTSGGYTDTQYF. The CDR3 region has the DNA TGTGCCAGCAGCCGGACTAGCGGGGGGTACACAGATACGCAGTATTTT.

The chain uses TRBV7-9 and TRBJ2-3; 9 nucleotides line up with TRBD1. The trim removed 5 bases at V and 2 bases at J, leaving 5 bases unmatched. The CDR3 is made up of 15 amino acids. Germline V gives CDR1 SEHNR, CDR2 FQNEAQ (reference sequence). CDR3: CASSPGQGITDTQYF. CDR3 bases: TGTGCCAGCAGCCCGGGACAGGGAATCACAGATACGCAGTATTTT.

V and J are TRBV19 and TRBJ2-7, with a weak D call TRBD1 (5 bases). CDR3 size: 14 residues. The ends were cut back, 7 bases at V and 0 bases at J, with 13 bases in the middle. Germline assignment: CDR1 LNHDA and CDR2 SQIVND (reference sequence). CDR3 in amino acids: CASNRQYSSYEQYF. CDR3 nucleotides: TGTGCCAGTAATCGACAGTATAGCTCCTACGAGCAGTACTTC.

This rearrangement joins TRBV15 to TRBJ1-2, with a tentative D call TRBD1 (6 bases). Trimming stripped 2 bases from V and 6 bases from J, with 16 bases between. Germline V gene lookup returns CDR1 LNHNV and CDR2 YYDKDF (reference sequence). The CDR3 spans 15 residues. CDR3 loop: CATSRFTGIYDGYTF. CDR3 sequence (DNA): TGTGCCACCAGCAGATTCACAGGGATCTATGATGGCTACACCTTC.

In its sample, this clone was seen once. The chain combines TRBV7-9 with TRBJ1-1; the match to TRBD1 covers 10 bases. In germline, CDR1 is SEHNR, CDR2 FQNEAQ (reference sequence). There are 15 residues in the CDR3. With 4 bases clipped from V and 5 bases from J, the junction kept 7 bases outside the gene matches. The CDR3, as DNA: TGTGCCAGCAGCTCACGACAGGGGGCATATACTGAAGCTTTCTTT. It specifies CASSSRQGAYTEAFF.

This clone was picked up one time. The J gene is TRBJ2-1, the V gene TRBV5-4, with D possibly being TRBD2 (7 bases). The germline V gene encodes CDR1 SGHNT and CDR2 YYREEE (reference sequence). The CDR3 sequence is 16 residues long. V lost 4 bases and J 7 bases, leaving 21 bases between the germline ends. CDR3 amino acids: CASSRGGGAQQNEQFF. CDR3 coding DNA: TGTGCCAGCAGCCGAGGAGGGGGGGCCCAACAGAATGAGCAGTTCTTC.

CDR3 sequence (DNA): TGTGCCAGCAGCGGGAGAGAGAGCACAGATACGCAGTATTTT. Its translation: CASSGRESTDTQYF. This chain uses TRBV9 with TRBJ2-3, with D unclear. The CDR3 sequence is 14 residues long. V was trimmed by 3 bases and J by 0 bases, leaving 8 bases between them. CDR1 is SGDLS, CDR2 YYNGEE, per germline. The variable domain in full, completed from reference TRBV9 and TRBJ2-3, reads DSGVTQTPKHLITATGQRVTLRCSPRSGDLSVYWYQQSLDQGLQFLIQYYNGEERAKGNILERFSAQQFPDLHSELNLSSLELGDSALYFCASSGRESTDTQYFGPGTRLTVL.

The V gene is TRBV6-5, the J gene TRBJ2-7; 8 bases fit TRBD1. The V and J ends lost 5 bases and 2 bases, in that order; junction bases with no gene match: 5. Germline lookup yields CDR1 MNHEY and CDR2 SVGAGI. The CDR3 sequence is 14 residues long. CDR3 in amino acids: CASSRDRYAYEQYF. The CDR3 DNA reads as TGTGCCAGCAGTCGGGACAGGTACGCCTACGAGCAGTACTTC.

The chain has TRBV7-2 and TRBJ2-1, with 9 bases fitting TRBD1. V dropped 6 bases and J dropped 7; count of bases not matched to a gene: 7. This CDR3 contains 14 residues. Germline loops: CDR1 SGHTA, CDR2 FQGNSA. CDR3 bases: TGTGCCAGCAGTCCGGGACAGGGATGGAATGAGCAGTTCTTC. Amino acid sequence: CASSPGQGWNEQFF.

The gene calls are TRBV7-9 and TRBJ2-1, with 11 bases that match TRBD1. V gave up 5 bases and J gave up 6 bases; unmatched junction bases: 12. Germline values: CDR1 SEHNR, CDR2 FQNEAQ (reference sequence). The CDR3 sequence is 17 residues long. CDR3 DNA sequence: TGTGCCAGCAGCGATTATCCCGGGACAGGGGGAGTCAATGAGCAGTTCTTC. This encodes CASSDYPGTGGVNEQFF.

The CDR3 is CASKTDRVEQYF. CDR3 DNA: TGCGCCAGCAAAACCGACAGAGTCGAGCAGTACTTC. The gene calls are TRBV10-2 and TRBJ2-7; tentatively, D is TRBD1 (5 bases). The length of the CDR3 is 12 residues. Per germline, CDR1 WSHSY and CDR2 SAAADI. V lost 7 bases and J 6 bases, leaving 13 bases between the germline ends.

The V call is TRBV6-1, the J call TRBJ2-2, with D unresolved. CDR3 size: 13 residues. The germline gives CDR1 MNHNS, CDR2 SASEGT. Between the trimmed V and J ends, which lost 3 bases and 6 bases, there was a span of 8 bases. The CDR3: CASSDGVAGELFF. Written as DNA, the CDR3 is TGTGCCAGCAGTGATGGAGTAGCCGGGGAGCTGTTTTTT.